The 29 T cell receptor beta chains below come from one sample, sequenced in a study of T cells after yellow fever vaccination. TCRdb re-derived calls from the 5' RACE reads in MiXCR, one entry per CDR3 protein. The sample yields hundreds of thousands of distinct CDR3 sequences, roughly an eighth seen once. Sequences were derived from CD4+ T cells sorted from PBMCs, sampled 15 days after the yellow fever booster vaccination. The receptors come from a man younger than 35 who received the YFV17D yellow fever vaccine.

This clonotype was counted a few times. This chain joins TRBV27 and TRBJ2-5; possibly TRBD1 or TRBD2 for D (5 bases each). Germline V gene lookup returns CDR1 MNHEY and CDR2 SMNVEV (reference sequence). V was pared by 1 base and J by 1 base, with 10 bases between. This CDR3 is built from 15 residues. In DNA, the CDR3 is TGTGCCAGCAGTTTATGGGGACGGCTCCAAGAGACCCAGTACTTC. It is translated as CASSLWGRLQETQYF.

This clonotype was detected a few times. This sequence joins TRBV19 and TRBJ2-1; tentatively, D is TRBD2 (5 bases). Germline CDR1 LNHDA, CDR2 SQIVND (reference sequence). The CDR3 sequence is 11 residues long. The V and J ends lost 7 bases and 7 bases respectively, with 8 bases between them. The CDR3 nucleotides read TGTGCCAGTAAGCGAGGGAATGAGCAGTTCTTC. It codes for CASKRGNEQFF.

This clonotype was seen many times. The rearrangement joins TRBV21-1 to TRBJ1-4. TRBV21-1 constitutes a pseudogene. The CDR3 has 10 amino acids. CDR3 nucleotides: TGTGCCAGCGGTAATGAAAAACTGTTTTTT. This translates into CASGNEKLFF.

The chain recombines TRBV12-3 or TRBV12-4 with TRBJ1-4; 7 nucleotides match TRBD1. Losses at the gene ends were 7 bases for V and 4 bases for J; bases not matched to a gene: 6. The CDR3 is made up of 14 amino acids. The CDR3 DNA reads TGTGCCAGCACGAGACAGGGCTATAATGAAAAACTGTTTTTT. Protein: CASTRQGYNEKLFF.

This clonotype has just a few counts. The chain carries TRBV28 and TRBJ1-5; the D gene is possibly TRBD1 (5 bases). Germline CDR1 MDHEN, CDR2 SYDVKM. V was shortened by 7 bases and J by 0 bases, with 16 bases between the two germline ends. The CDR3 is made up of 16 amino acids. The CDR3 spells CASIQSGGYSNQPQHF. The CDR3 region has the DNA TGTGCCAGCATCCAAAGCGGGGGATATAGCAATCAGCCCCAGCATTTT.

This clonotype turned up a few times. The V and J genes are TRBV12-3 or TRBV12-4 and TRBJ1-1; D perhaps matches TRBD1 (5 bases). Trimming left V 7 bases short and J 5 bases short, with 14 bases between. The CDR3 loop spans 13 amino acids. The CDR3 nucleotides are TGTGCCAGCACCGGGCAGGGCGAAACTGAAGCTTTCTTT. Its protein is CASTGQGETEAFF.

This clonotype was seen more than once but under ten times. J is TRBJ2-1 and V is TRBV29-1; D ambiguous. Germline V CDR1 and CDR2: SQVTM, ANQGSEA. The V end lost 5 bases, the J end lost 3 bases, and 8 bases lay between the germline ends. The CDR3 is 12 residues long. The CDR3 DNA follows: TGCAGCGTTTTACAGCACTACAATGAGCAGTTCTTC. It specifies CSVLQHYNEQFF.

This clonotype has ten or more counts. The V and J genes are TRBV6-5 and TRBJ2-7; no reliable D call. The germline V and J ends were trimmed by 0 bases and 4 bases, with 7 bases remaining between them. The length of the CDR3 is 13 residues. Germline-derived CDR1 and CDR2 are MNHEY and SVGAGI. Here the CDR3 reads CASSYSIGYEQYF. The CDR3, as DNA: TGTGCCAGCAGTTACTCGATTGGGTACGAGCAGTACTTC.

This clonotype has just a few counts. The chain carries TRBV12-3 or TRBV12-4 and TRBJ1-6; a weak D match, TRBD1 (5 bases). This CDR3 comprises 14 residues. V was clipped by 5 bases and J by 7 bases, with 12 bases between them. The CDR3 DNA is TGTGCCAGCAGTCCGTGGGAGGGGAATTCACCCCTCCACTTT. This translates into CASSPWEGNSPLHF.

The sample holds a few counts of this clonotype. The V call is TRBV21-1, the J call TRBJ2-7. TRBV21-1 is listed as a pseudogene. The CDR3 is 13 amino acids. DNA of the CDR3: TGTGCCAGCAGGAAGGACAGCTCCTACGAGCAGTACTTC. Translated: CASRKDSSYEQYF.

This clonotype has only a few counts. The gene calls are TRBV7-2 and TRBJ2-3, with D hard to call. CDR3 length: 12 amino acids. The germline V gene has CDR1 SGHTA and CDR2 FQGNSA. Trimming took off 3 bases at V and 4 bases at J, with 5 bases between the two ends. As DNA, the CDR3 is TGTGCCAGCAGCTTTCATGCAGATACGCAGTATTTT. Translated, it gives CASSFHADTQYF. Variable domain in full (rest from reference TRBV7-2 and TRBJ2-3): GAGVSQSPSNKVTEKGKDVELRCDPISGHTALYWYRQSLGQGLEFLIYFQGNSAPDKSGLPSDRFSAERTGGSVSTLTIQRTQQEDSAVYLCASSFHADTQYFGPGTRLTVL.

This clonotype was recorded many times. This chain joins TRBV29-1 and TRBJ2-3, with 11 bases aligning to TRBD1. This CDR3 comprises 14 residues. From germline, CDR1 is SQVTM and CDR2 ANQGSEA. V gave up 4 bases and J gave up 3 bases; unmatched junction bases: 3. The CDR3 DNA sequence: TGCAGCGTTGTTGGGGACAGGGGGACAGATACGCAGTATTTT. Encoded protein: CSVVGDRGTDTQYF.

This clonotype was counted a few times. This chain's CDR3 is CSAGLTGSPNTEAFF. Here the CDR3 DNA reads TGCAGCGCCGGGCTGACAGGTTCCCCGAACACTGAAGCTTTCTTT. The rearrangement links TRBV29-1 to TRBJ1-1; a weak D match, TRBD1 (6 bases). Germline V gives CDR1 SQVTM, CDR2 ANQGSEA. CDR3 length: 15 residues. Trimming shortened V by 7 bases and J by 1 base, and 19 bases separated the two germline ends.

In its sample, this clonotype was seen a few times. The genes are TRBV29-1 and TRBJ1-4; D gene uncertain. The CDR3 extends over 12 amino acids. Germline V gene sequence: CDR1 SQVTM, CDR2 ANQGSEA. V was cut by 4 bases and J by 4 bases, with 7 bases left in between. The CDR3 DNA is TGCAGCGTTGGCTGGGGTAATGAAAAACTGTTTTTT. Translation gives CSVGWGNEKLFF.

The rearrangement links TRBV5-1 to TRBJ2-5, with 7 bases matching TRBD2. This CDR3 comprises 14 residues. V was clipped by 3 bases and J by 2 bases; unmatched bases: 4. The germline V gene encodes CDR1 SGHRS and CDR2 YFSETQ. The CDR3 DNA is TGCGCCAGCAGCTCTAGCGGAGATCAAGAGACCCAGTACTTC. Translated: CASSSSGDQETQYF. Full variable domain (outside the CDR3, taken from reference TRBV5-1 and TRBJ2-5): KAGVTQTPRYLIKTRGQQVTLSCSPISGHRSVSWYQQTPGQGLQFLFEYFSETQRNKGNFPGRFSGRQFSNSRSEMNVSTLELGDSALYLCASSSSGDQETQYFGPGTRLLVL.

This clonotype showed up many times. V usage is TRBV10-3 and J usage is TRBJ2-4; 8 bases agree with TRBD1. Looked up from germline, CDR1 is ENHRY and CDR2 is SYGVKD. CDR3 length: 14 residues. The J segment lost 15 bases and the V segment lost 2 bases, leaving 12 bases of the junction unmatched. The CDR3 protein is CAISEIAGQDPRYF. CDR3 DNA sequence: TGTGCCATCAGTGAGATCGCGGGACAGGATCCAAGGTACTTC.

This clonotype was seen a handful of times. The junction does not match germline at one end; this may be a read error. The chain has TRBV4-3 and TRBJ2-5; D is uncertain. Germline V gene lookup returns CDR1 LGHNA and CDR2 YSLEER. This CDR3 spans 13 amino acids. The CDR3 region has the DNA TGCGCCAGCAGCCGCAGCCGACGCTCCTCGACGCACTTC. This sequence encodes CASSRSRRSSTHF.

This clonotype was recorded a few times. CDR3 nucleotides: TGTGCCAGCTCAGGTTACAGTTTGAACACTGAAGCTTTCTTT. Its protein is CASSGYSLNTEAFF. This chain connects TRBV18 to TRBJ1-1; no clear D. This CDR3 has 14 residues. Germline V gives CDR1 KGHSH, CDR2 LQKENI. Trimming removed 5 bases from V and 0 bases from J, with 10 bases in between.

This chain links TRBV4-3 with TRBJ1-1; D is unclear. Between the trimmed V and J ends, which lost 0 bases and 4 bases, there was a span of 12 bases. Per germline, CDR1 LGHNA and CDR2 YSLEER. The CDR3 consists of 15 residues. In DNA, the CDR3 is TGCGCCAGCAGCCAAGAGACTGCCCGGGCCACTGAAGCTTTCTTT. Translation: CASSQETARATEAFF.

In its sample, this clonotype was seen a few times. The rearrangement uses TRBV11-2 and TRBJ2-5; D perhaps matches TRBD2 (6 bases). V lost 5 bases, J lost 5 bases, and 15 bases lay in between. CDR1 and CDR2 (germline): SGHAT, FQNNGV. The CDR3 consists of 14 residues. CDR3 amino acids: CASSLWAGPETQYF. For the CDR3, the DNA is TGTGCCAGCAGCCTCTGGGCGGGGCCTGAGACCCAGTACTTC.

Only a few counts were recorded for this clonotype. The chain employs TRBV7-8 and TRBJ1-1, with D perhaps matching TRBD1 (5 bases). Germline CDR1 reads SGHVS; CDR2 reads FQNEAQ. V was cut by 3 bases and J by 3 bases, with 17 bases left in between. The CDR3 contains 16 residues. CDR3 residues: CASSFGTALWDTEAFF. The CDR3 DNA sequence: TGTGCCAGCAGCTTTGGGACTGCCCTGTGGGACACTGAAGCTTTCTTT.

This chain joins TRBV24-1 and TRBJ2-5; 10 bases match TRBD1. The germline V gene encodes CDR1 KGHDR and CDR2 SFDVKD. Trimming removed 1 base from V and 5 bases from J; junction bases left unmatched: 3. The CDR3 contains 15 residues. CDR3 DNA: TGTGCCACCAGTGATTTTTCGGACAGGGGGGAGACCCAGTACTTC. Encoded protein: CATSDFSDRGETQYF.

The chain employs TRBV20-1 and TRBJ2-7; D is unclear. The V gene's germline CDR1 is DFQATT and CDR2 SNEGSKA (reference sequence). The CDR3 consists of 10 residues. V gave up 5 bases and J gave up 2 bases, with 4 bases separating them. CDR3 loop: CSAGTYEQYV. The CDR3 coding sequence is TGCAGTGCTGGAACCTACGAGCAGTACGTC.

This clonotype was observed a few times. CDR3 bases: TGTGCCAGCAGTTACTCGCCTAGTTTGAATGAGCAGTTCTTC. Translated, it gives CASSYSPSLNEQFF. V is TRBV6-5 and J is TRBJ2-1; D call uncertain. CDR3 size: 14 residues. The V and J ends lost 0 bases and 7 bases respectively, with 10 bases between them. Per germline, CDR1 MNHEY and CDR2 SVGAGI.

Details on this clonotype: Germline is not matched at one junction end, which may reflect a read error. The rearrangement joins TRBV12-3 or TRBV12-4 to TRBJ2-7, with TRBD2 identical over 10 bases. There are 14 residues in the CDR3. This CDR3 is CASRLAGGVYEQYF. CDR3 DNA sequence: TGTGCCAGCAGGTTAGCGGGGGGCGTCTACGAGCAGTACTTC.

This clonotype was recorded at least ten times. The rearrangement links TRBV7-2 to TRBJ2-7, with D unresolved. The V and J ends lost 3 bases and 5 bases respectively, with 17 bases between them. Germline loops: CDR1 SGHTA, CDR2 FQGNSA. CDR3 length: 15 amino acids. The CDR3 loop reads CASSFVDFGSHEQYF. CDR3 DNA: TGTGCCAGCAGCTTCGTGGATTTCGGGTCCCACGAGCAGTACTTC.

Many counts were recorded for this clonotype. The chain uses TRBV5-1 and TRBJ2-5; 9 bases agree with TRBD1. The CDR3 loop spans 14 amino acids. The V and J ends lost 9 bases and 1 base, in that order; junction bases with no gene match: 7. Germline lookup yields CDR1 SGHRS and CDR2 YFSETQ. CDR3 DNA sequence: TGCGCCACCCGACAGGGGGTTTCCCAAGAGACCCAGTACTTC. It specifies CATRQGVSQETQYF.

This clonotype was found many times. The J gene is TRBJ2-4, the V gene TRBV5-1; 8 bases agree with TRBD2. The CDR3 extends over 14 amino acids. With 5 bases clipped from V and 7 bases from J, the junction kept 8 bases outside the gene matches. Per the germline V gene, CDR1 is SGHRS and CDR2 is YFSETQ. Written as DNA, the CDR3 is TGCGCCAGCAGGGATCGGGGGGGAGTGAACATTCAGTACTTC. Translated: CASRDRGGVNIQYF.

The chain carries TRBV9 and TRBJ2-3, with D uncertain. V was shortened by 6 bases and J by 1 base, with 12 bases between the two germline ends. Looked up from germline, CDR1 is SGDLS and CDR2 is YYNGEE. The CDR3 covers 14 residues. DNA for the CDR3: TGTGCCAGCACCCTCGATAGGGGCACAGATACGCAGTATTTT. Translating it yields CASTLDRGTDTQYF.